A selection of T cell receptor beta chains follows, all from one sample in a study of siplizumab effects on memory and regulatory T cells. The repertoire was sequenced with immunoSEQ multiplex PCR; TCRdb's copy has only in-frame clones and lacks some. The table has about 91,000 clones, roughly 93% seen once. The sample comprised CD8+ T cells sorted from blood. Every receptor here comes from a human donor in good health. Each CDR3 is given without its conserved first and last residue. The size field is filled for only some rows; it gives once, few, many or a size class.

>TRBJ2-1|TRBV7-9|once
ASSLGIAGGPAYNEQF
>TRBJ2-6|TRBV9|-
ASKRTDSGANVLT
>TRBJ2-7|TRBV6-5|once
ASSSAGQGIDYEQY
>TRBJ2-7|TRBV25-1|-
ASSEWGPGLPPEQY
>TRBJ1-1|TRBV7-8|-
ASSPAPGMNTEAF
>TRBJ1-1|TRBV4-3|-
ASSQAAWEEAEAF
>TRBJ1-1|TRBV5-8|-
ASSPKTGGTEAF
>TRBJ2-6|TRBV7-9|-
ASSFPSGANVLT
>TRBJ2-2|TRBV29-1|-
SVVGKPDTGELF
>TRBJ2-7|TRBV19|once
ASSGSLRREQY
>TRBJ2-6|TRBV13|-
ASSAHRVGANVLT
>TRBJ1-1|TRBV9|-
ASSPWTVGNTEAF
>TRBJ2-7|TRBV2|-
ASSEPGFVNEQY
>TRBJ2-1|TRBV5-4|once
ASSGRLAGEGNEQF
>TRBJ2-5|TRBV7-2|-
ASSFSGGSGETQY
>TRBJ1-1|TRBV4-1|-
ASSHGTAKAF
>TRBJ2-2|TRBV13|-
ASSIHGCDCEAGATGELF
>TRBJ2-3|TRBV13|-
ASSPGSDTQY
>TRBJ2-2|TRBV7-9|-
ASSLPRLAGEAGELF
>TRBJ1-1|TRBV27|-
ASSFGGVNTEAF
>TRBJ2-7|TRBV19|few
ASSISPQGYEQY
>TRBJ2-7|TRBV5-6|once
ASSPPSVKDEQY
>TRBJ1-2|TRBV30|-
AFEGGLYGYT
>TRBJ2-3|TRBV4-1|-
ASSQEPGPTAADTQY
>TRBJ1-2|TRBV18|-
ASSQQQGDYGYT
>TRBJ2-5|TRBV7-9|-
ASSLVGGKETQY
>TRBJ2-4|TRBV7-9|-
ASSFEQGMSIQY
>TRBJ2-5|TRBV7-9|-
ASSVGTSGGFQETQY
>TRBJ1-1|TRBV11-3|-
ASSPGPGAEAF
>TRBJ2-7|TRBV19|-
ASSIGLAYEQY
>TRBJ2-3|TRBV29-1|-
SVEDRGTDTDTQY
>TRBJ2-7|TRBV27|-
ASSLGNEQY
>TRBJ2-1|TRBV7-3|once
ASSAWDSGEGNEQF
>TRBJ2-7|TRBV29-1|once
SVAGGAYEQY
>TRBJ2-7|TRBV7-9|-
ASSFPGTGTGSYEQY
>TRBJ1-5|TRBV4-1|-
ASSQGRNQPQH
>TRBJ2-1|TRBV9|-
ASSVAYNEQF
>TRBJ2-7|TRBV11-2|-
ASSLNYEQY
>TRBJ2-7|TRBV5-1|-
ASSLAPGQGNYEQY
>TRBJ1-1|TRBV12-5|-
ASGLAQGVETEAF
>TRBJ2-1|TRBV11-2|once
ASSQSYGTSYIEQF
>TRBJ2-1|TRBV7-3|-
ASSFWGGFYNEQF
>TRBJ2-2|TRBV16|-
ASSQVLAGSNTGELF
>TRBJ1-1|TRBV30|-
AWIYRGGNLEAF
>TRBJ1-1|TRBV19|-
ASIQGAEAF